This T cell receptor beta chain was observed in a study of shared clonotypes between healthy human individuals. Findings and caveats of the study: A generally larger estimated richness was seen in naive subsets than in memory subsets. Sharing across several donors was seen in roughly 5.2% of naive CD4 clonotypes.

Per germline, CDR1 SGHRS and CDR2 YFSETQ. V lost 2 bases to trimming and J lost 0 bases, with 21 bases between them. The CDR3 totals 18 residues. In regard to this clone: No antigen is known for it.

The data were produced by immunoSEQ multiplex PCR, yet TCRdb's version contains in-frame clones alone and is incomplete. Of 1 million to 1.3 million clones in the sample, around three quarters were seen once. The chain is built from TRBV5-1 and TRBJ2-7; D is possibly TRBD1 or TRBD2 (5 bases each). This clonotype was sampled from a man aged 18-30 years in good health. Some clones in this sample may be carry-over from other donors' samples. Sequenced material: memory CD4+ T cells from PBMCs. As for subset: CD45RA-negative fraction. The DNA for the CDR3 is TGCGCCAGCAGCTTTATTTTCTCAACCGGGACGGACTCCTACGAGCAGTACTTC. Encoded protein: CASSFIFSTGTDSYEQYF.